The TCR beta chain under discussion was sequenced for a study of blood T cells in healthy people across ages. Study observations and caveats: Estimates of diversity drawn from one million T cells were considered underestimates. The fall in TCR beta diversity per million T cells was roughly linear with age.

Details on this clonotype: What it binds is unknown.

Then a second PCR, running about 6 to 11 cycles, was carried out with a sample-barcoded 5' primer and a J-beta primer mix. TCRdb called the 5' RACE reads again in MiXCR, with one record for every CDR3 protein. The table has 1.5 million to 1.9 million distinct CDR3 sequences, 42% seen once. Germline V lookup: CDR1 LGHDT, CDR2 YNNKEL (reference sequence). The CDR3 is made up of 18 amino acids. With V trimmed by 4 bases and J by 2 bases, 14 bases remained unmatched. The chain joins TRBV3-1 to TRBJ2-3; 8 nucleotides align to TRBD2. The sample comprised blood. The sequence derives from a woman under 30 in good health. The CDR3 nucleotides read TGTGCCAGCAGCCCACCAAGGGCGGGGGGTGAACTCACAGATACGCAGTATTTT. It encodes CASSPPRAGGELTDTQYF.